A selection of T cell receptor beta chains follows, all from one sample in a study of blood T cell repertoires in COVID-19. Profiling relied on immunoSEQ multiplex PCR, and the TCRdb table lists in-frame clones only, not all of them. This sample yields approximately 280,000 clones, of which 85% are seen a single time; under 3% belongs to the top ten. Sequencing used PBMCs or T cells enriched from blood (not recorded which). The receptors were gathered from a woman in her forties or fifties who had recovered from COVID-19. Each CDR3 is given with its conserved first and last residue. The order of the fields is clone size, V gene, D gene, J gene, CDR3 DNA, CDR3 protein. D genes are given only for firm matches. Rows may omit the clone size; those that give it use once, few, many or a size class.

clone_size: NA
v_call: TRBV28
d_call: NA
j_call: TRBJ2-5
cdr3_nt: TGTGCCAGCAGCGATTCGGGGGACCAAGAGACCCAGTACTTC
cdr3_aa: CASSDSGDQETQYF

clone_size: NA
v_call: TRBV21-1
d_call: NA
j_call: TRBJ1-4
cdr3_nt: TGTGCCAGCAGGAGACACGCAACTAATGAAAAACTGTTTTTT
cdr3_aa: CASRRHATNEKLFF

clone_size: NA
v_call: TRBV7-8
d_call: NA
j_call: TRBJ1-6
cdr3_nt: TGTGCCAGCAGCTTCCACCCCCGGGTCGTAAATTCACCCCTCCACTTT
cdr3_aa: CASSFHPRVVNSPLHF

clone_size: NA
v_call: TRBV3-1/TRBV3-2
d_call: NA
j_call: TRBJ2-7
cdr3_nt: TGTGCCAGCAGCCAAGTTTACTCCCTCGAGCAGTACTTC
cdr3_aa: CASSQVYSLEQYF

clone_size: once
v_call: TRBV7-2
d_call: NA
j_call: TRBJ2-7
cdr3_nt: TGTGCCAGCAGCTTCCGGGACAACTCCTACGAGCAGTACTTC
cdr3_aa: CASSFRDNSYEQYF

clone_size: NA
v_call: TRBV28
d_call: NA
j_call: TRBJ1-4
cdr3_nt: TGTGCCAGCAGGCAGACTCCTGGAGAAAAACTGTTTTTT
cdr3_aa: CASRQTPGEKLFF

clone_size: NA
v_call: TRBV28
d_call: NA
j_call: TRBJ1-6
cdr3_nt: TGTGCCAGCCGCCCAGGCTCCTATAATTCACCCCTCCACTTT
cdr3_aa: CASRPGSYNSPLHF

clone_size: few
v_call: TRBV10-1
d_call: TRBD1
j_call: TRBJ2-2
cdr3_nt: TGCGCCAGCAGCCAGGACAGGGGCACCGGGGAGCTGTTTTTT
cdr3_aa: CASSQDRGTGELFF

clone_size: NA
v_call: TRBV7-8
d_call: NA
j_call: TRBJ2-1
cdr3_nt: TGTGCCAGTATACGAGGGGGTTACAACAATGAGCAGTTCTTC
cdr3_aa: CASIRGGYNNEQFF

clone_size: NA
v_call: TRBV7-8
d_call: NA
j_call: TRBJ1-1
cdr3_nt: TGTGCCAGCAGCCATCCAAGGAGCCCCGGGTCCAGGGTGGGTACTGAAGCTTTCTTT
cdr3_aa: CASSHPRSPGSRVGTEAFF

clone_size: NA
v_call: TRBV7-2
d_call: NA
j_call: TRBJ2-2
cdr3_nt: TGTGCCAGCAGCAGTCAGCGGAGAACCGGGGAGCTGTTTTTT
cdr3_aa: CASSSQRRTGELFF

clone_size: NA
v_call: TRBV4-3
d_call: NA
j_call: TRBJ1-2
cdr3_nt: TGCGCCAGCAGCCAAGATAGCGGGGGCCAGCACTATGGCCACACCTTC
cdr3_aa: CASSQDSGGQHYGHTF

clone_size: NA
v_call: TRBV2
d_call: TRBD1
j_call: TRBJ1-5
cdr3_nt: TGTGCCAGCAGTCGAGACAGGGTAGATCAGCCCCAGCATTTT
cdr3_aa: CASSRDRVDQPQHF

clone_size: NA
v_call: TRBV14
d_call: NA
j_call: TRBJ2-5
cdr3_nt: TGTGCCAGCAGCCCCTATTCGGGTGGGGAGACCCAGTACTTC
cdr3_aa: CASSPYSGGETQYF

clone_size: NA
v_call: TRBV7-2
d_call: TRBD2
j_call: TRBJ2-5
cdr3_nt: TGTGCCAGCAGCCTTACTAGCGATACCGAGACCCAGTACTTC
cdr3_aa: CASSLTSDTETQYF

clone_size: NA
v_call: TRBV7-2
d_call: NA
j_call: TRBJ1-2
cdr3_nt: TGTGCCAGCAGCGCCCCGGGGGGGATGCGCTACACCTTC
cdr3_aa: CASSAPGGMRYTF

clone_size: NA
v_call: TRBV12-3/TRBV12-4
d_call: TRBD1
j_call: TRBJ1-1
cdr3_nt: TGTGCCAGCAGTTTAGCAGGGGGCTCTGAAGCTTTCTTT
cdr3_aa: CASSLAGGSEAFF

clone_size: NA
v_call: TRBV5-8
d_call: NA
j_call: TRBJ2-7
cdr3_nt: TGTGCCAGCAGCTCTACTATGGCTAACGAGCAGTACTTC
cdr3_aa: CASSSTMANEQYF

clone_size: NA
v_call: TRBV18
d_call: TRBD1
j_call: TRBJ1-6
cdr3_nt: TGTGCCAGCTCACCCGACAGGGATTCACCCCTCCACTTT
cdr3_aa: CASSPDRDSPLHF

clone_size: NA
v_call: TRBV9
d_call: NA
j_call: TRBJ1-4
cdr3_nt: TGTGCCAGCAGCGTAGGCTATGGGGCGGGGGAAAAACTGTTTTTT
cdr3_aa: CASSVGYGAGEKLFF

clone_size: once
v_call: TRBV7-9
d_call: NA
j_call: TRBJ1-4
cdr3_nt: TGTGCCAGCAGCCTTCCAAACGTGGCAGCTAATGAAAAACTGTTTTTT
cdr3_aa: CASSLPNVAANEKLFF

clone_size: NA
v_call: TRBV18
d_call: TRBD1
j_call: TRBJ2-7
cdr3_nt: TGTGCCAGCTCACCACCGGGACAGGGCTCCTACGAGCAGTACTTC
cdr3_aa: CASSPPGQGSYEQYF

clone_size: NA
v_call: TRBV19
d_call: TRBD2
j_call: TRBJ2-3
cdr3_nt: TGTGCCAGTAGTATAGATGCTAGCGGTTATACGCAGTATTTT
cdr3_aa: CASSIDASGYTQYF

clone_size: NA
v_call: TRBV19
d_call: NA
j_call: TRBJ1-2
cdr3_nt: TGTGCCAGTAGTATAGCCGTAAACTATGGCTACACCTTC
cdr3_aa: CASSIAVNYGYTF

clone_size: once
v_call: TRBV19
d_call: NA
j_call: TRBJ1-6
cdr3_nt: TGTGCCAGTAGTATTAGACAGATGACACGCCGTTCACCCCTCCACTTT
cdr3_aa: CASSIRQMTRRSPLHF

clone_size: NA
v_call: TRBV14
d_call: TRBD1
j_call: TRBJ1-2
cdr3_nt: TGTGCCAGCAGCCAGACAGGGTATGGCTACACCTTC
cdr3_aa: CASSQTGYGYTF

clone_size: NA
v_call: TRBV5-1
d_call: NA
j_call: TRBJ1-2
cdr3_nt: TGCGCCAGCAGGACAGGAAATGATTATGGCTACACCTTC
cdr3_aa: CASRTGNDYGYTF

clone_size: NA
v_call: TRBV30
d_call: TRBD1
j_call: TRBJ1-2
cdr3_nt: TGTGCCTGGAGTGTAATAGGGGGCGGCTATGGCTACACCTTC
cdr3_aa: CAWSVIGGGYGYTF

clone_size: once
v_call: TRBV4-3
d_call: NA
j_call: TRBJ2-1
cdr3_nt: TGCGCCAGCAGCCCAGAATACTACAATGAGCAGTTCTTC
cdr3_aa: CASSPEYYNEQFF

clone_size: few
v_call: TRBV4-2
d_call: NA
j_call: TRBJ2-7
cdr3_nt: TGTGCCAGCAGCCCCCAACTAGGAACTTACGAGCAGTACTTC
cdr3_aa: CASSPQLGTYEQYF

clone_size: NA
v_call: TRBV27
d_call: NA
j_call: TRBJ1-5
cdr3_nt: TGTGCCAGCAGTTTACGGGGGAATCAGCCCCAGCATTTT
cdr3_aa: CASSLRGNQPQHF

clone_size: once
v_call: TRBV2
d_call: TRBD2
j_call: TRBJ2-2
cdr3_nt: TGTGCCAGCAGGGAAACTAGCGGGTTCACCGGGGAGCTGTTTTTT
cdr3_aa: CASRETSGFTGELFF

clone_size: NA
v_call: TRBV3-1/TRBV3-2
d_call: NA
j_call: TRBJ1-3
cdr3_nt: TGTGCCAGCAGCCGGGTGCGGGAAAACTCTGGAAACACCATATATTTT
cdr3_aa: CASSRVRENSGNTIYF

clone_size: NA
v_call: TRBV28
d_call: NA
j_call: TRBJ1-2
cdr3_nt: TGTGCCAGCGAGGGCAGGTCGGGTGGTAACTATGGCTACACCTTC
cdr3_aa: CASEGRSGGNYGYTF

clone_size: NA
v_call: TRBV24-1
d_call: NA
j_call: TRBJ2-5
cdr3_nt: TGTGCCACCAGTAAGCCCGGGGAAGAGACCCAGTACTTC
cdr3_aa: CATSKPGEETQYF

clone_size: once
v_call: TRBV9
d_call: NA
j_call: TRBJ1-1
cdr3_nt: TGTGCCAGCAGCGTGGCAGGGGAGAACACTGAAGCTTTCTTT
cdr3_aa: CASSVAGENTEAFF

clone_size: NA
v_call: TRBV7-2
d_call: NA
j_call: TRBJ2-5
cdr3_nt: TGTGCCAGCAGCCCCGGCCCCGAACGGGAGATGAGTGAGACCCAGTACTTC
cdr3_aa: CASSPGPEREMSETQYF

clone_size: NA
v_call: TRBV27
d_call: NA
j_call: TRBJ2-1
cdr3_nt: TGTGCCAGCAGTTTAAGAGCGGACCTGACTAATGAGCAGTTCTTC
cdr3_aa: CASSLRADLTNEQFF

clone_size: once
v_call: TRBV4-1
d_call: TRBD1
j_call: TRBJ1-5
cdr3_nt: TGCGCCAGCAGCCAAGTTCAAGGACAGGGTGTTTGGCCCCAGCATTTT
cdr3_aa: CASSQVQGQGVWPQHF

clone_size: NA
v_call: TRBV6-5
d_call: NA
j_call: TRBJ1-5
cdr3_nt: TGTGCCAGCAGTTACAAGCGGGAGGTATTATCAGCCCAGCATTTT
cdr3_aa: CASSYKREVLSAQHF

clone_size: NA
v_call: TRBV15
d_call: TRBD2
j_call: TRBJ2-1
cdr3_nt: TGTGCCACCAGCAGCGGGACTAGCGGGAACAATGAGCAGTTCTTC
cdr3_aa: CATSSGTSGNNEQFF

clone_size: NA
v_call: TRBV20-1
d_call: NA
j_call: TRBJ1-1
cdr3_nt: TGCAGTGCTAGAGATAAGGAGGAAGCTTTCTTT
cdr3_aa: CSARDKEEAFF

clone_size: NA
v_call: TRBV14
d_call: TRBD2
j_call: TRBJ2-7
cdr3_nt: TGTGCCAGCAGCCAGCTAGCGGGGGCTCTTTTGAAGCAGTACTTC
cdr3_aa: CASSQLAGALLKQYF

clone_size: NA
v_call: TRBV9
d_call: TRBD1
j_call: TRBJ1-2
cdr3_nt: TGTGCCAGCAGCGCGGACAGGGGGATTAGCGGCTACACCTTC
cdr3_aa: CASSADRGISGYTF

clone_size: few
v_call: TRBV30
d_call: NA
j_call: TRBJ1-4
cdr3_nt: TGTGCCTGGAGTTCTGGCGAAAAACTGTTTTTT
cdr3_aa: CAWSSGEKLFF

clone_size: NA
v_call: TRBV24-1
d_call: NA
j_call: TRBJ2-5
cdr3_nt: TGTGCCACCAGTGATCCGGAAGAGACCCAGTACTTC
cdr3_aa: CATSDPEETQYF

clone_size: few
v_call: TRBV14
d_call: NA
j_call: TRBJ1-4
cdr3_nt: TGTGCCAGCAGCCAAGATGGTCTGCGGAATGAAAAACTGTTTTTT
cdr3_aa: CASSQDGLRNEKLFF

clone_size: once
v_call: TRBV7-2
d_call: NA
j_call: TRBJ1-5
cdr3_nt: TGTGCCAGCAGCTTACAAGCTCGAGAGTCTCAGCATTTT
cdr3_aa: CASSLQARESQHF